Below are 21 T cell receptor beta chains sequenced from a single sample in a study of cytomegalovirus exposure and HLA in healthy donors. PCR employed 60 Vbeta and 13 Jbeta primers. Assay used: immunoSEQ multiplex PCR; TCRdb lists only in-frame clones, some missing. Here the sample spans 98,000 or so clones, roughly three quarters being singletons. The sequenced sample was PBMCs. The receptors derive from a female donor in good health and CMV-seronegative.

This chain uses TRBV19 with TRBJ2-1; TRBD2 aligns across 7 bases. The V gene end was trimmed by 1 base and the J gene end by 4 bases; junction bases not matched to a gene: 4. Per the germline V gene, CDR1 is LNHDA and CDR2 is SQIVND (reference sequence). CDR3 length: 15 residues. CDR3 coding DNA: TGTGCCAGTAGTATAGTAGGCGGGGGTTACAATGAGCAGTTCTTC. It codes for CASSIVGGGYNEQFF.

The CDR3 sequence is CAWRKLGGTSQNYGYTF. The CDR3 bases are TGTGCCTGGAGGAAATTGGGGGGGACGTCCCAAAACTATGGCTACACCTTC. This sequence joins TRBV30 and TRBJ1-2; possible D gene TRBD1, 5 bases. The germline V and J ends were trimmed by 3 bases and 2 bases, with 22 bases remaining between them. Germline V CDR1 and CDR2: GTSNPN, SVGIG (reference sequence). The CDR3 covers 17 residues.

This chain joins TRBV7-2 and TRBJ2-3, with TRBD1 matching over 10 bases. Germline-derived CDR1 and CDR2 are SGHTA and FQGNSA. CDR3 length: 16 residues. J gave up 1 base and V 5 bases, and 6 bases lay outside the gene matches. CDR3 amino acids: CASSPGQGRGTDTQYF. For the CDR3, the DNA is TGTGCCAGCAGCCCGGGACAGGGGAGAGGCACAGATACGCAGTATTTT.

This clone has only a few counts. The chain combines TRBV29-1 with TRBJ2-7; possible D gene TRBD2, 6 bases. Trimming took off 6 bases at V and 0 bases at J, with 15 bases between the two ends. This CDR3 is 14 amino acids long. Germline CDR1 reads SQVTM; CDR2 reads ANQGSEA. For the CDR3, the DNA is TGCAGCGTGGAGCTGACTAGGAGCTCCTACGAGCAGTACTTC. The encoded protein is CSVELTRSSYEQYF.

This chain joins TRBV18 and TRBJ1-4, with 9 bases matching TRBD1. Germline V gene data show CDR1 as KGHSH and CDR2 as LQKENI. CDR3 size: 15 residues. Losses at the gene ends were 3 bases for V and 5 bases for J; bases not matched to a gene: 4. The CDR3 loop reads CASSPGQGKNEKLFF. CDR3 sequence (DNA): TGTGCCAGCTCACCGGGACAGGGCAAGAATGAAAAACTGTTTTTT.

The CDR3 DNA reads TGTGCCAGTAGTATGCAGGGGAGCTACGAGCAGTACTTC. Protein product: CASSMQGSYEQYF. This rearrangement joins TRBV19 to TRBJ2-7; D possibly corresponds to TRBD1 (6 bases). In germline, CDR1 is LNHDA, CDR2 SQIVND (reference sequence). The CDR3 is made up of 13 amino acids. The germline V and J ends were trimmed by 3 bases and 3 bases, with 9 bases remaining between them.

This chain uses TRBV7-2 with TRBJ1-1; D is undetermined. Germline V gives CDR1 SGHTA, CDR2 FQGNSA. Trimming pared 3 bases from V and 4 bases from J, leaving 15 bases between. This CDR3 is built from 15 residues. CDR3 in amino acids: CASSFPGLVVTEAFF. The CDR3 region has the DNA TGTGCCAGCAGCTTCCCCGGACTCGTCGTCACTGAAGCTTTCTTT.

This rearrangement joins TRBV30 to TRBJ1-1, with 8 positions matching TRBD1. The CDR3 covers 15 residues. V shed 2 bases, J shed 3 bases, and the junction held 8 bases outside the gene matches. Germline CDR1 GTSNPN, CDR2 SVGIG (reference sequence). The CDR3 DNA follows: TGTGCCTGGAGTCCATGGACAGGGATGGACACTGAAGCTTTCTTT. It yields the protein CAWSPWTGMDTEAFF.

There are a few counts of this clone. The CDR3 spells CAISDQGQGKNEQFF. CDR3 bases: TGTGCCATCAGTGATCAGGGACAGGGAAAAAATGAGCAGTTCTTC. V usage is TRBV10-3 and J usage is TRBJ2-1; 9 positions match TRBD1. With 3 bases clipped from V and 7 bases from J, the junction kept 7 bases outside the gene matches. This CDR3 region has 15 residues. Germline lookup yields CDR1 ENHRY and CDR2 SYGVKD.

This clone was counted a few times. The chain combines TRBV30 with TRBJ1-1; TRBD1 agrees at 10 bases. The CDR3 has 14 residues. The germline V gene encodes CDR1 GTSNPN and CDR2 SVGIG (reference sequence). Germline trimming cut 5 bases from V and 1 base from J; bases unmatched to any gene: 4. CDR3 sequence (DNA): TGTGCCTGGCGGACAGGGGGTAGGAACACTGAAGCTTTCTTT. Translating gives CAWRTGGRNTEAFF.

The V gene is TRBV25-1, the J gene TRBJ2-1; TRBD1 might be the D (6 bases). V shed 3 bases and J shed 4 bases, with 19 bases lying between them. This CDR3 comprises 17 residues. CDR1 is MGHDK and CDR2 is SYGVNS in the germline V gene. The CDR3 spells CASSDPGQREVYNEQFF. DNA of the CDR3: TGTGCCAGCAGTGACCCTGGACAGCGTGAAGTATACAATGAGCAGTTCTTC.

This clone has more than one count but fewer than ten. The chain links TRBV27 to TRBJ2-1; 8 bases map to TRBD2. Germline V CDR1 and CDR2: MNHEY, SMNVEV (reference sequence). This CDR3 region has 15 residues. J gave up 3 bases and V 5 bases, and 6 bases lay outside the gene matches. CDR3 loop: CASSQTSGNYNEQFF. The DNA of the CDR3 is TGTGCCAGCAGTCAAACTAGCGGAAACTACAATGAGCAGTTCTTC.

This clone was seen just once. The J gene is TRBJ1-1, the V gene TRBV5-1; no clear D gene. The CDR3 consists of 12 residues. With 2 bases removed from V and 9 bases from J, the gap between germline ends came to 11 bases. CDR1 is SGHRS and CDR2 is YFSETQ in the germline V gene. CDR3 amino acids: CASSFDMGKAFF. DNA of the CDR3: TGCGCCAGCAGCTTCGACATGGGTAAAGCTTTCTTT.

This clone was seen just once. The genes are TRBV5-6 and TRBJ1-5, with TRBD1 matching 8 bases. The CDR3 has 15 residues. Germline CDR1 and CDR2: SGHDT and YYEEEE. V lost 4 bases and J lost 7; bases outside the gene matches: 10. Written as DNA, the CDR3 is TGTGCCAGCAGCCGGTCCCAGGGGGCGAACCAGCCCCAGCATTTT. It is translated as CASSRSQGANQPQHF.

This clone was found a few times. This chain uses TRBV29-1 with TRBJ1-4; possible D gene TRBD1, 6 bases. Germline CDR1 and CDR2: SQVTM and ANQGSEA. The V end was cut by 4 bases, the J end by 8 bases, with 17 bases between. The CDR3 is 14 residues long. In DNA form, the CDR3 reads TGCAGCGTTGCGCTTTCGGGAGGGGGGGAAAAACTGTTTTTT. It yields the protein CSVALSGGGEKLFF. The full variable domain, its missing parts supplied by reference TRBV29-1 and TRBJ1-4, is SAVISQKPSRDICQRGTSLTIQCQVDSQVTMMFWYRQQPGQSLTLIATANQGSEATYESGFVIDKFPISRPNLTFSTLTVSNMSPEDSSIYLCSVALSGGGEKLFFGSGTQLSVL.

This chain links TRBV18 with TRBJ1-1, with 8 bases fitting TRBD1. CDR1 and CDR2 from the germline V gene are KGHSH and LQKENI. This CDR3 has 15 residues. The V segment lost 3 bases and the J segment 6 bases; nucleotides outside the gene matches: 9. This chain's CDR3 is CASSPRTGKSAEAFF. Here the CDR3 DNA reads TGTGCCAGCTCACCTCGGACAGGGAAGTCAGCTGAAGCTTTCTTT.

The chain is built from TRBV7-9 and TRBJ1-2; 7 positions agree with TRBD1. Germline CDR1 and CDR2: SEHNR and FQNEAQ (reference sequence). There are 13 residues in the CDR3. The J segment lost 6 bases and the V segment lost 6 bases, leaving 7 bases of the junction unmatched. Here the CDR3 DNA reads TGTGCCAGCAGGGCAGGGGGGCCCCATGGCTACACCTTC. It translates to CASRAGGPHGYTF.

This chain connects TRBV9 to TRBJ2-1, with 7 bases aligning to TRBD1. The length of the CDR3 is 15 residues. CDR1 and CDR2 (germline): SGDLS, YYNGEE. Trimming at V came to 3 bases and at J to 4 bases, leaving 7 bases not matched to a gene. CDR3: CASSGGGRGYNEQFF. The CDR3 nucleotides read TGTGCCAGCAGCGGTGGAGGCAGGGGGTACAATGAGCAGTTCTTC.

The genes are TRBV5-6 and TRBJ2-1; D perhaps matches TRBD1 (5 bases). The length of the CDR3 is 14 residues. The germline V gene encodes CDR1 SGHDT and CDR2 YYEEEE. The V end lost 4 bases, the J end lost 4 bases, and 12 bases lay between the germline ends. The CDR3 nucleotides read TGTGCCAGCAGCCCTATTAGGGGATACAATGAGCAGTTCTTC. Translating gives CASSPIRGYNEQFF.

CDR3 sequence: CASSKRTPSTDTQYF. CDR3 DNA sequence: TGTGCCAGCAGCAAAAGAACACCTAGCACAGATACGCAGTATTTT. The chain joins TRBV7-2 to TRBJ2-3, with D unclear. Germline values: CDR1 SGHTA, CDR2 FQGNSA. CDR3 length: 15 residues. V dropped 5 bases and J dropped 0 bases, with 12 bases sitting between them.

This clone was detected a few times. The CDR3 protein is CASSQVRDRGRGIQYF. The CDR3 bases are TGCGCCAGCAGCCAAGTCCGGGACAGGGGGCGCGGGATTCAGTACTTC. V usage is TRBV4-3 and J usage is TRBJ2-4; TRBD1 agrees at 12 bases. Germline trimming cut 1 base from V and 10 bases from J; bases unmatched to any gene: 8. Germline loops: CDR1 LGHNA, CDR2 YSLEER. This CDR3 comprises 16 residues.